This paragraph reports one T cell receptor beta chain. Sequenced by immunoSEQ multiplex PCR; TCRdb stores in-frame clones only, minus some. The profile shows around 140,000 clones, 85% to 90% of them singletons. These data come from a study of cytomegalovirus exposure and HLA in healthy donors. The TCR sequence derives from a woman aged 18-29 years in good health and CMV-seronegative. Sequenced sample: PBMCs.

In DNA form, the CDR3 reads TGTGCCAGCAGCTTCGAAGAGACCCAGTACTTC. Its translation is CASSFEETQYF. The rearrangement joins TRBV11-2 to TRBJ2-5; D is unresolved. CDR1 is SGHAT and CDR2 is FQNNGV in the germline V gene. V lost 3 bases and J lost 3, with 2 bases in between. The CDR3 runs 11 residues.